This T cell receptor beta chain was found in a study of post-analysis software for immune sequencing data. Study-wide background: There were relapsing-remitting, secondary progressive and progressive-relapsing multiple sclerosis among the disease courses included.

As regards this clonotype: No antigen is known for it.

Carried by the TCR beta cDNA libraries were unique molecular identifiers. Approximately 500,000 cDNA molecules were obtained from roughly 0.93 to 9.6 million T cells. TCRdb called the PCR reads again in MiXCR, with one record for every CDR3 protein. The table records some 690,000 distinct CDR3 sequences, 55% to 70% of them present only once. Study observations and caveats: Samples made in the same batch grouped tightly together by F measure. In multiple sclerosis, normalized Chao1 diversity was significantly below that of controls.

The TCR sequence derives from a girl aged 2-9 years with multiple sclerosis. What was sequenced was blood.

CDR3 region: CASSLVGGLTDTQYF. In nucleotides, the CDR3 is TGCGCCAGCAGCTTGGTGGGGGGACTCACAGATACGCAGTATTTT. The chain employs TRBV5-1 and TRBJ2-3; D perhaps matches TRBD2 (6 bases). The CDR3 is made up of 15 amino acids. The germline CDR1 and CDR2 sequences are SGHRS and YFSETQ. Trimming took off 0 bases at V and 2 bases at J, with 10 bases between the two ends. Filled out from reference TRBV5-1 and TRBJ2-3, the complete variable domain reads KAGVTQTPRYLIKTRGQQVTLSCSPISGHRSVSWYQQTPGQGLQFLFEYFSETQRNKGNFPGRFSGRQFSNSRSEMNVSTLELGDSALYLCASSLVGGLTDTQYFGPGTRLTVL.